This T cell receptor (beta chain) was identified in a study of blood T cell repertoires in COVID-19. The overall study: Samples taken during acute and convalescent COVID-19 were collected in the United States, Italy and Spain.

V dropped 2 bases and J dropped 9 bases, with 23 bases sitting between them. This CDR3 has 17 amino acids. Germline V gene data show CDR1 as MNHEY and CDR2 as SVGEGT. Methods used by the authors: Amplification of reference gene primers was used by the study to estimate nucleated cell counts. Sequenced by immunoSEQ multiplex PCR; TCRdb stores in-frame clones only, minus some. The DNA was the basis for D and trimming; V, J and clone size are from that table. The table includes 46,000 or so clones, around 90% detected once. Source material: peripheral blood. The TCR was taken from a man between 65 and 85 years old with active COVID-19. The J gene is TRBJ2-1, the V gene TRBV6-2 or TRBV6-3; tentative D call: TRBD1 (6 bases). The CDR3 here is CASSYTPGTRALSEQFF. Here the CDR3 DNA reads TGTGCCAGCAGTTACACCCCCGGGACAAGGGCGCTAAGTGAGCAGTTCTTC.